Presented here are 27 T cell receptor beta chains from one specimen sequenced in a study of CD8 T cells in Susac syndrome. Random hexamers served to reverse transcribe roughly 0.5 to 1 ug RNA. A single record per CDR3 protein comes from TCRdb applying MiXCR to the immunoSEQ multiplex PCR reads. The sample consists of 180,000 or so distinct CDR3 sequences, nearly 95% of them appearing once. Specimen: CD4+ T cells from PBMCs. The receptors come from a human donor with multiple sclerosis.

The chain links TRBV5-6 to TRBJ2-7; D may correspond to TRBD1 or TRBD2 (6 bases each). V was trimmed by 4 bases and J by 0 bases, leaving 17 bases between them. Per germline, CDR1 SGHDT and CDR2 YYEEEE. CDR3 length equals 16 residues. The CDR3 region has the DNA TGTGCCAGCAGCGCCACCACAGGGACTCGCTCCTACGAGCAGTACTTC. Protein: CASSATTGTRSYEQYF.

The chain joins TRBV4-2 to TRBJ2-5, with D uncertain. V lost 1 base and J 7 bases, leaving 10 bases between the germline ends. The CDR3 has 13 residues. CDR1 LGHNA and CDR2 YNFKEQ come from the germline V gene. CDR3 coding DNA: TGTGCCAGCAGCCAAGGCTACCTAGGGACCCAGTACTTC. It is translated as CASSQGYLGTQYF.

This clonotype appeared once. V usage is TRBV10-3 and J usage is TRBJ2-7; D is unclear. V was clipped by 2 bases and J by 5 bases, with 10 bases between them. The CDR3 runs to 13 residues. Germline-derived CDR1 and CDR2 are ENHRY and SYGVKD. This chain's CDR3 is CAISEGSPDEQYF. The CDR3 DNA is TGTGCCATCAGTGAGGGGTCCCCGGACGAGCAGTACTTC.

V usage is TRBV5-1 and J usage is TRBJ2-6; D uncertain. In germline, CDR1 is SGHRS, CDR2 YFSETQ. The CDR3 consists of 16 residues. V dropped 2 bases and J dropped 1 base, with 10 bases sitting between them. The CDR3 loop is CASSFRPNSGANVLTF. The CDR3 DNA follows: TGCGCCAGCAGCTTCCGTCCGAATTCTGGGGCCAACGTCCTGACTTTC.

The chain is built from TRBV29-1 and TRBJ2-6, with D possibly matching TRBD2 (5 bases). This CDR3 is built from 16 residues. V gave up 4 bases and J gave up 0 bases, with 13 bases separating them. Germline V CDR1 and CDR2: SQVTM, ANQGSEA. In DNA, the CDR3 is TGCAGCGTTGTAGCGACGGTGCACTCTGGGGCCAACGTCCTGACTTTC. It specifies CSVVATVHSGANVLTF.

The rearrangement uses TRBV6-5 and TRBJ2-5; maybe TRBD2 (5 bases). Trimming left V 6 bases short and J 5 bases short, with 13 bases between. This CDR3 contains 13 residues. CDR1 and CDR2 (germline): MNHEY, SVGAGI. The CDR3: CASRESTGETQYF. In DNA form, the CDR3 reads TGTGCCAGCAGGGAATCGACGGGGGAGACCCAGTACTTC.

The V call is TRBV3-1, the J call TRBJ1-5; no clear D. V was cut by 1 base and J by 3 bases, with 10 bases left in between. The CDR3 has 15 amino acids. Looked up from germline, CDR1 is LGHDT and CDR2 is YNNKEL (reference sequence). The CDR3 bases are TGTGCCAGCAGCCAAGGAGGTATGACCAATCAGCCCCAGCATTTT. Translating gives CASSQGGMTNQPQHF.

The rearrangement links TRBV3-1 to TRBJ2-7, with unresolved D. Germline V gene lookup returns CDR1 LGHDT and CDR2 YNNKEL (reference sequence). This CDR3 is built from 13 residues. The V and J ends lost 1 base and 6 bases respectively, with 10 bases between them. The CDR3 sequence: CASSQVGVREQYF. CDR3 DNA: TGTGCCAGCAGCCAAGTCGGTGTCCGCGAGCAGTACTTC.

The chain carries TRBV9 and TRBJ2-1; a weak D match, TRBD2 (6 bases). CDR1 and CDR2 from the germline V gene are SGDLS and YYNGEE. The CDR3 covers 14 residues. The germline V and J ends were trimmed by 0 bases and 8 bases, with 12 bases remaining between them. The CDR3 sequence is CASSVEVGGDEQFF. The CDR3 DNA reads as TGTGCCAGCAGCGTAGAGGTAGGAGGGGATGAGCAGTTCTTC.

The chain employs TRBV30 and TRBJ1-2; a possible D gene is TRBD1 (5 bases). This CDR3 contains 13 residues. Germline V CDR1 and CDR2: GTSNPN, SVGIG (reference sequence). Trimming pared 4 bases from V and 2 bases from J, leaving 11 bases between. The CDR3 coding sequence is TGTGCCTGGAATCCACAGGCAAACTATGGCTACACCTTC. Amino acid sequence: CAWNPQANYGYTF.

The CDR3 nucleotides are TGTGCCAGCAGTGAAGTCGTGGGACCGAGCAATCAGCCCCAGCATTTT. It is translated as CASSEVVGPSNQPQHF. The chain couples TRBV2 to TRBJ1-5; possibly TRBD1 for D (5 bases). The V and J ends lost 1 base and 1 base respectively, with 11 bases between them. Germline V gene data show CDR1 as SNHLY and CDR2 as FYNNEI. The CDR3 has 16 residues.

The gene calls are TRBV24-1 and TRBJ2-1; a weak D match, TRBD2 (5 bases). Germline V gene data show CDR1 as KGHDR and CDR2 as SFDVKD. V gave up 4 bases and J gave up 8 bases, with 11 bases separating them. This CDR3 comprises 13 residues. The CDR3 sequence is CATSDRHGDEQFF. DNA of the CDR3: TGTGCCACCAGTGACCGACACGGGGATGAGCAGTTCTTC.

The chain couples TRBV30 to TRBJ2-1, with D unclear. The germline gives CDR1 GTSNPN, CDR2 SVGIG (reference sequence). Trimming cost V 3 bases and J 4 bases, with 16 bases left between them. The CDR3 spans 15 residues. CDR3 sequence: CAWSPAGKRYNEQFF. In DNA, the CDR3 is TGTGCCTGGAGCCCCGCAGGAAAGAGGTACAATGAGCAGTTCTTC.

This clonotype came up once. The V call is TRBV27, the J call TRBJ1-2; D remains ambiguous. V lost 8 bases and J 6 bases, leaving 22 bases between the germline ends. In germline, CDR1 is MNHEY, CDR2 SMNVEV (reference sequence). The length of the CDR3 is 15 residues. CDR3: CASRQKRDKIDGYTF. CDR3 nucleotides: TGTGCCAGCCGCCAGAAGAGAGATAAGATTGATGGCTACACCTTC.

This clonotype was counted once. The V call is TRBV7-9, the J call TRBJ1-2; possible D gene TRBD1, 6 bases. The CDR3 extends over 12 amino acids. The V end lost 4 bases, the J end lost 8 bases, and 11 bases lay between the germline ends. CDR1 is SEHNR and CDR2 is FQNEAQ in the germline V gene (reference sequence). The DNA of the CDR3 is TGTGCCAGCAGCTCAATACAGGGAGGCTACACCTTC. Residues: CASSSIQGGYTF.

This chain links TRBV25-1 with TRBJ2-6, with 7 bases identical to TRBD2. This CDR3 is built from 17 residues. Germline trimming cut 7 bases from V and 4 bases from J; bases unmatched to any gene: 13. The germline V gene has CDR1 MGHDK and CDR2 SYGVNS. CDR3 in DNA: TGTGCCAGCATGGTTCGGGGCGGGAGTACCGGGGCCAACGTCCTGACTTTC. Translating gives CASMVRGGSTGANVLTF.

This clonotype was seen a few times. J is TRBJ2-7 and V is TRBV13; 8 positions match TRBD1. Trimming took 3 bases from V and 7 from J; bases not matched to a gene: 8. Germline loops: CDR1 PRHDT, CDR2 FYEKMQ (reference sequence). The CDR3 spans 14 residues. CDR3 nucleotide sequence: TGTGCCAGCAGCTTGGGCCAGGGGGCGCGAGAGCAGTACTTC. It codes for CASSLGQGAREQYF.

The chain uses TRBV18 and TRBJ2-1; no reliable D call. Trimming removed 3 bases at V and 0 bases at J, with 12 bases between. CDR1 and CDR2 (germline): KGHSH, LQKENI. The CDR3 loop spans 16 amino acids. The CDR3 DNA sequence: TGTGCCAGCTCACCTACCGAGGACCTCTCCTACAATGAGCAGTTCTTC. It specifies CASSPTEDLSYNEQFF.

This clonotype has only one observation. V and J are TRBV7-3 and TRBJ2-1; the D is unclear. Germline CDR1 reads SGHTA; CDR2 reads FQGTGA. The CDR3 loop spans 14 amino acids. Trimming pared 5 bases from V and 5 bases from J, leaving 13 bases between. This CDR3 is CASSPAPHDNEQFF. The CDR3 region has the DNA TGTGCCAGCAGCCCGGCACCACACGACAATGAGCAGTTCTTC. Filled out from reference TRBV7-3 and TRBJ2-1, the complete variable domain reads GAGVSQTPSNKVTEKGKYVELRCDPISGHTALYWYRQSLGQGPEFLIYFQGTGAADDSGLPNDRFFAVRPEGSVSTLKIQRTERGDSAVYLCASSPAPHDNEQFFGPGTRLTVL.

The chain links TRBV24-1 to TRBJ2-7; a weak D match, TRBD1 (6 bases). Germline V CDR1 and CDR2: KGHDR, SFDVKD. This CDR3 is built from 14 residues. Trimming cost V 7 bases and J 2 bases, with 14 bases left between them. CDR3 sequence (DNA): TGTGCCACCAGCCCAGGGGCAGGGGCCTACGAGCAGTACTTC. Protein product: CATSPGAGAYEQYF.

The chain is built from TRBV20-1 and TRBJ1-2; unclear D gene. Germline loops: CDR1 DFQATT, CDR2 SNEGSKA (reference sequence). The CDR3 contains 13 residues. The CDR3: CSASRPTSTGYTF. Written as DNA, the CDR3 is TGCAGCGCGTCCAGGCCCACCTCGACGGGCTACACCTTC.

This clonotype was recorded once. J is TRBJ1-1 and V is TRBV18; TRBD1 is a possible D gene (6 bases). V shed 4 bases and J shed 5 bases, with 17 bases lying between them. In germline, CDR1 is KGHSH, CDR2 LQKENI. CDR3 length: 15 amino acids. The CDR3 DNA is TGTGCCAGCTCACTTACAGGGAGTGAAGTTACTGAAGCTTTCTTT. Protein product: CASSLTGSEVTEAFF.

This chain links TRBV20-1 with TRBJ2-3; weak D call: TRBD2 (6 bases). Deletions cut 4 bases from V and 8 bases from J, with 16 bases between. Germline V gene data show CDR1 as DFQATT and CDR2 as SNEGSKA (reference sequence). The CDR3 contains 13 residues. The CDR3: CSAKVGGEGTQYF. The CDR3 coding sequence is TGCAGTGCTAAAGTGGGGGGAGAGGGTACGCAGTATTTT.

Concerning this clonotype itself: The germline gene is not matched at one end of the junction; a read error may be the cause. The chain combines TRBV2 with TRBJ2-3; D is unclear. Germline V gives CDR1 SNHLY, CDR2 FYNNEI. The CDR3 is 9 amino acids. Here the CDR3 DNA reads TGTGCCAGCAGTGATCAAGGGAATTTT. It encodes CASSDQGNF.

CDR3 bases: TGTGCCTGGAGGAGCTTCGGCAATCAGCCCCAGCATTTT. Its protein product is CAWRSFGNQPQHF. The chain is built from TRBV30 and TRBJ1-5; D gene ambiguous. This CDR3 has 13 amino acids. V was shortened by 3 bases and J by 2 bases, with 8 bases between the two germline ends. Germline V gene sequence: CDR1 GTSNPN, CDR2 SVGIG (reference sequence).

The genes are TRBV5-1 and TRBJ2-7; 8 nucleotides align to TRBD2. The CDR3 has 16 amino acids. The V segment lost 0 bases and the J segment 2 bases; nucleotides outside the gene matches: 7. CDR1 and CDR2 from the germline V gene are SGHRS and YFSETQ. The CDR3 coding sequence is TGCGCCAGCAGCTTGGTCCCTAGCGGGTCTACCTACGAGCAGTACTTC. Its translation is CASSLVPSGSTYEQYF.

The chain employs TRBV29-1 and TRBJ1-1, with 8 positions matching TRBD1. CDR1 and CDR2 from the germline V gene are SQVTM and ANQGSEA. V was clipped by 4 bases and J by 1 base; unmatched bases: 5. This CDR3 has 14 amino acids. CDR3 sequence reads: CSVAKQGGNTEAFF. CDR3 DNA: TGCAGCGTTGCCAAACAGGGGGGGAACACTGAAGCTTTCTTT. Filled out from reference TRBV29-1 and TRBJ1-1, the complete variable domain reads SAVISQKPSRDICQRGTSLTIQCQVDSQVTMMFWYRQQPGQSLTLIATANQGSEATYESGFVIDKFPISRPNLTFSTLTVSNMSPEDSSIYLCSVAKQGGNTEAFFGQGTRLTVV.